The T cell receptor (beta chain) described here comes from a study of cytomegalovirus exposure and HLA in healthy donors. Study conclusions and caveats: Most TCR sequences were uncommon, yet certain public TCRs appeared in many donors. Earlier findings revealed that most TCR beta V segments proved productive either about 87% or about 30% of the time.

A remark on this clone: Its antigen is not known.

The PCR had 60 Vbeta and 13 Jbeta primers. Sequencing used immunoSEQ multiplex PCR; TCRdb keeps in-frame clones, though not all of them. Of some 150,000 clones listed, 72% were seen once; the top ten hold approximately 2%. Sequenced: PBMCs. The origin of this receptor is a man aged 40-49 years in good health and CMV-seronegative.

This CDR3 reads CAWSATGLEQYF. CDR3 DNA: TGTGCCTGGAGTGCGACAGGGCTCGAGCAGTACTTC. The chain employs TRBV30 and TRBJ2-7; TRBD1 agrees at 7 bases. Germline V gene lookup returns CDR1 GTSNPN and CDR2 SVGIG (reference sequence). The CDR3 consists of 12 residues. The ends lost 1 base at V and 6 bases at J; junction bases unmatched: 3.